These 10 T cell receptor beta chains came from one sample sequenced in a study of blood T cell repertoires in COVID-19. Profiling relied on immunoSEQ multiplex PCR, and the TCRdb table lists in-frame clones only, not all of them. The sample yields approximately 170,000 clones, roughly 84% seen once. Material for sequencing was peripheral blood. These receptors all stem from an elderly woman with active or convalescent COVID-19.

The rearrangement uses TRBV28 and TRBJ1-1; 7 positions match TRBD1. Germline trimming cut 8 bases from V and 3 bases from J; bases unmatched to any gene: 12. The CDR3 spans 15 residues. Germline V CDR1 and CDR2: MDHEN, SYDVKM. CDR3 amino acids: CASPPRGRGDTEAFF. Here the CDR3 DNA reads TGTGCCAGCCCCCCTCGTGGCAGGGGGGACACTGAAGCTTTCTTT.

The V call is TRBV5-4, the J call TRBJ2-2; D perhaps matches TRBD2 (7 bases). Germline V gives CDR1 SGHNT, CDR2 YYREEE (reference sequence). This CDR3 is built from 18 residues. With 3 bases removed from V and 2 bases from J, the gap between germline ends came to 20 bases. CDR3 amino acids: CASSSPSGTLANTGELFF. The DNA of the CDR3 is TGTGCCAGCAGCTCCCCGAGCGGGACACTCGCTAACACCGGGGAGCTGTTTTTT.

V is TRBV20-1 and J is TRBJ2-1; 7 bases match TRBD1. The germline V gene has CDR1 DFQATT and CDR2 SNEGSKA (reference sequence). V shed 8 bases, J shed 9 bases, and the junction held 7 bases outside the gene matches. The CDR3 sequence is 11 residues long. This CDR3 reads CSSRQGVEQFF. In DNA, the CDR3 is TGCAGTTCGCGTCAGGGGGTTGAGCAGTTCTTC.

The rearrangement links TRBV7-9 to TRBJ1-6, with TRBD1 matching 9 bases. The V gene end was trimmed by 5 bases and the J gene end by 7 bases; junction bases not matched to a gene: 6. The CDR3 loop spans 15 amino acids. Germline assignment: CDR1 SEHNR and CDR2 FQNEAQ (reference sequence). CDR3 region: CASSPWDRENSPLHF. The CDR3 nucleotides are TGTGCCAGCAGCCCGTGGGACAGGGAAAATTCACCCCTCCACTTT.

The chain is built from TRBV19 and TRBJ1-2; 7 bases match TRBD1. The V segment lost 4 bases and the J segment 2 bases; nucleotides outside the gene matches: 1. The germline CDR1 and CDR2 sequences are LNHDA and SQIVND (reference sequence). The CDR3 is made up of 13 amino acids. The CDR3 DNA reads as TGTGCCAGTAGTAAACAGGGGAACTATGGCTACACCTTC. Its translation: CASSKQGNYGYTF.

The chain carries TRBV7-9 and TRBJ2-7; the D gene is possibly TRBD1 (5 bases). The CDR3 has 13 residues. Trimming stripped 0 bases from V and 5 bases from J, with 8 bases between. Per the germline V gene, CDR1 is SEHNR and CDR2 is FQNEAQ (reference sequence). This chain's CDR3 is CASSLAGPNEQYF. In nucleotides, the CDR3 is TGTGCCAGCAGCTTAGCGGGGCCAAACGAGCAGTACTTC.

V and J are TRBV6-5 and TRBJ1-6; D is perhaps TRBD1 (6 bases). This CDR3 has 14 amino acids. The V gene's germline CDR1 is MNHEY and CDR2 SVGAGI. Trimming stripped 5 bases from V and 8 bases from J, with 13 bases between. CDR3 sequence reads: CASSTYRDDSPLHF. Written as DNA, the CDR3 is TGTGCCAGCAGTACCTACAGGGATGATTCACCCCTCCACTTT.

This chain uses TRBV12-5 with TRBJ2-2, with D perhaps matching TRBD1 (5 bases). The CDR3 totals 16 residues. The V and J ends lost 2 bases and 0 bases respectively, with 10 bases between them. Per the germline V gene, CDR1 is LGHNT and CDR2 is FRNRAP. CDR3 in DNA: TGTGCTAGTGGTTTGCAGACAGCCGCGAACACCGGGGAGCTGTTTTTT. It is translated as CASGLQTAANTGELFF.

The table lists this clone with many counts. V and J are TRBV5-1 and TRBJ1-1; TRBD1 aligns across 10 bases. Unmatched junction bases numbered 14, after V lost 6 bases and J lost 3 bases. The CDR3 covers 17 residues. In germline, CDR1 is SGHRS, CDR2 YFSETQ. This CDR3 is CASTLTGQGVGYTEAFF. The CDR3 DNA reads as TGCGCCAGCACCTTAACTGGACAGGGGGTAGGATACACTGAAGCTTTCTTT.

The chain couples TRBV5-4 to TRBJ2-2, with D possibly matching TRBD1 (6 bases). Germline V gene lookup returns CDR1 SGHNT and CDR2 YYREEE (reference sequence). Trimming shortened V by 3 bases and J by 4 bases, and 10 bases separated the two germline ends. The CDR3 length is 14 residues. The CDR3 nucleotides are TGTGCCAGCAGCTCCGCCAGGGGCACCGGGGAGCTGTTTTTT. Encoded protein: CASSSARGTGELFF.